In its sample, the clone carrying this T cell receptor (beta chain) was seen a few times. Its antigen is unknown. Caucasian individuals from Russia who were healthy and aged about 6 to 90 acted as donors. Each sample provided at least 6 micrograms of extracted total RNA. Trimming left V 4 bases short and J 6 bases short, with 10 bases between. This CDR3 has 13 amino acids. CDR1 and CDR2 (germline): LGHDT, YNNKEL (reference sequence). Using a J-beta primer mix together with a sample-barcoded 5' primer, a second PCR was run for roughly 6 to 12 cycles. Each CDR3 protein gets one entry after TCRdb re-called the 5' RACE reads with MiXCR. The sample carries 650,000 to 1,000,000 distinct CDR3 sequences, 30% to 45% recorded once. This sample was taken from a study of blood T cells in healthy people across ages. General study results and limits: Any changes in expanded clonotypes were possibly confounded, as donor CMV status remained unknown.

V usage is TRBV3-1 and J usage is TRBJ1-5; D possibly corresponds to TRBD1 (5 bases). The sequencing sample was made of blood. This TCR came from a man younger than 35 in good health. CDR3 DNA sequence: TGTGCCAGCAGCCCGCCGGGACTTCAGCCCCAGCATTTT. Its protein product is CASSPPGLQPQHF. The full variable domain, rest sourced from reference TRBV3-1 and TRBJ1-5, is DTAVSQTPKYLVTQMGNDKSIKCEQNLGHDTMYWYKQDSKKFLKIMFSYNNKELIINETVPNRFSPKSPDKAHLNLHINSLELGDSAVYFCASSPPGLQPQHFGDGTRLSIL.